This entry lists 26 T cell receptor beta chains sequenced from one sample in a study of T cells after yellow fever vaccination. TCRdb called the 5' RACE reads again in MiXCR, with one record for every CDR3 protein. The table has around 590,000 distinct CDR3 sequences, 9% to 15% seen once. This specimen consisted of PBMCs, obtained on the day of the yellow fever booster vaccination. The receptors were sampled from a man aged 25 to 40 who received the YFV17D yellow fever vaccine.

This clonotype was seen a few times. This CDR3 is CATSGSSDPTDTQYF. In nucleotides, the CDR3 is TGTGCCACCAGTGGTTCTTCGGACCCCACAGATACGCAGTATTTT. The chain recombines TRBV24-1 with TRBJ2-3; D not resolved. This CDR3 region has 15 residues. Germline loops: CDR1 KGHDR, CDR2 SFDVKD. Between the trimmed V and J ends, which lost 5 bases and 2 bases, there was a span of 13 bases.

V is TRBV20-1 and J is TRBJ2-7; possible D gene TRBD1, 5 bases. V dropped 5 bases and J dropped 7 bases, with 27 bases sitting between them. This CDR3 has 16 residues. Looked up from germline, CDR1 is DFQATT and CDR2 is SNEGSKA (reference sequence). In nucleotides, the CDR3 is TGCAGTGCTTCAACCCCACGTCCCGGGCCCTCAGGGGAGCAGTACTTC. Amino acids: CSASTPRPGPSGEQYF.

This clonotype has just a few counts. This sequence joins TRBV6-2 or TRBV6-3 and TRBJ2-7, with 13 bases that match TRBD2. With V trimmed by 5 bases and J by 4 bases, 2 bases remained unmatched. The V gene's germline CDR1 is MNHEY and CDR2 SVGEGT. This CDR3 contains 14 residues. The chain's CDR3 is CASSGTSGMYEQYF. DNA for the CDR3: TGTGCCAGCAGTGGGACTAGCGGGATGTACGAGCAGTACTTC.

This clonotype has just a few counts. The V call is TRBV7-9, the J call TRBJ2-5; no firm D call. The germline CDR1 and CDR2 sequences are SEHNR and FQNEAQ (reference sequence). The CDR3 loop spans 15 amino acids. V was pared by 5 bases and J by 2 bases, with 15 bases between. The CDR3 reads CASSAGSGLQETQYF. The DNA for the CDR3 is TGTGCCAGCAGCGCTGGCTCGGGCCTACAAGAGACCCAGTACTTC.

This clonotype was observed a few times. The chain couples TRBV6-5 to TRBJ2-5; D uncertain. There are 14 residues in the CDR3. Trimming left V 3 bases short and J 1 base short, with 9 bases between. Germline CDR1 MNHEY, CDR2 SVGAGI. As DNA, the CDR3 is TGTGCCAGCAGTTATCGGGCAGGCCAAGAGACCCAGTACTTC. This encodes CASSYRAGQETQYF.

This clonotype was counted a few times. V and J are TRBV20-1 and TRBJ1-1; TRBD1 matches 10 bases. Trimming cost V 3 bases and J 3 bases; bases outside gene matches: 1. This CDR3 spans 13 amino acids. Per the germline V gene, CDR1 is DFQATT and CDR2 is SNEGSKA (reference sequence). The CDR3 DNA reads TGCAGTGCTAGTGACAGGGGGCACACTGAAGCTTTCTTT. This codes for CSASDRGHTEAFF.

The chain recombines TRBV2 with TRBJ2-7, with 9 bases that match TRBD1. Trimming at V came to 6 bases and at J to 3 bases, leaving 9 bases not matched to a gene. CDR1 is SNHLY and CDR2 is FYNNEI in the germline V gene. There are 15 residues in the CDR3. The CDR3: CASREPGQGFYEQYF. Written as DNA, the CDR3 is TGTGCCAGCAGAGAACCGGGACAGGGCTTCTACGAGCAGTACTTC.

The CDR3 protein is CSVGMTGKAKNIQYF. The DNA of the CDR3 is TGCAGCGTTGGGATGACAGGGAAGGCCAAAAACATTCAGTACTTC. V is TRBV29-1 and J is TRBJ2-4, with TRBD1 identical over 7 bases. The CDR3 extends over 15 amino acids. CDR1 is SQVTM and CDR2 is ANQGSEA in the germline V gene. The V gene end was trimmed by 4 bases and the J gene end by 1 base; junction bases not matched to a gene: 7.

This sequence joins TRBV24-1 and TRBJ2-5; no clear D gene. CDR3 size: 15 residues. Trimming removed 4 bases at V and 5 bases at J, with 16 bases between. CDR1 and CDR2 from the germline V gene are KGHDR and SFDVKD. The chain's CDR3 is CATSDPSRSRETQYF. DNA for the CDR3: TGTGCCACCAGTGACCCCTCCCGGAGCCGGGAGACCCAGTACTTC.

This clonotype has only a few counts. The chain recombines TRBV12-3 or TRBV12-4 with TRBJ2-1; 11 nucleotides match TRBD2. After removal of 7 bases from V and 4 bases from J, the junction contained 9 bases not matched to a gene. The CDR3 is 16 amino acids. This CDR3 is CASTFRGTSGYNEQFF. DNA for the CDR3: TGTGCCAGCACCTTCAGAGGGACTAGCGGATACAATGAGCAGTTCTTC.

This clonotype was observed a few times. This rearrangement joins TRBV9 to TRBJ2-7, with 8 positions matching TRBD2. Germline V gene data show CDR1 as SGDLS and CDR2 as YYNGEE. V was pared by 0 bases and J by 5 bases, with 16 bases of the junction left unmatched. The CDR3 runs to 18 residues. The CDR3 bases are TGTGCCAGCAGCGTAGGGGGAGCGACCATTAGCGGGATAAACGAGCAGTACTTC. It specifies CASSVGGATISGINEQYF.

The gene calls are TRBV2 and TRBJ1-2; 8 positions match TRBD1. Germline V gives CDR1 SNHLY, CDR2 FYNNEI. The CDR3 is 14 residues long. V gave up 8 bases and J gave up 8 bases; unmatched junction bases: 13. The CDR3 DNA sequence: TGTGCCAGCTGGGACGCAACAGGGGGTTGGGGCTACACCTTC. Translating gives CASWDATGGWGYTF. The entire variable domain, with the rest obtained from reference TRBV2 and TRBJ1-2, is as follows: EPEVTQTPSHQVTQMGQEVILRCVPISNHLYFYWYRQILGQKVEFLVSFYNNEISEKSEIFDDQFSVERPDGSNFTLKIRSTKLEDSAMYFCASWDATGGWGYTFGSGTRLTVV.

The chain links TRBV7-3 to TRBJ2-2; the D call may be TRBD1 or TRBD2 (5 bases each). There are 15 residues in the CDR3. V was cut by 3 bases and J by 5 bases, with 13 bases left in between. The germline V gene encodes CDR1 SGHTA and CDR2 FQGTGA. CDR3 sequence (DNA): TGTGCCAGCAGCTTTGGAGACAGAGGGACCGGGGAGCTGTTTTTT. It encodes CASSFGDRGTGELFF.

This clonotype was found a few times. V usage is TRBV30 and J usage is TRBJ2-7; 7 bases are shared with TRBD1. The germline CDR1 and CDR2 sequences are GTSNPN and SVGIG (reference sequence). The V gene end was trimmed by 3 bases and the J gene end by 5 bases; junction bases not matched to a gene: 4. CDR3 length: 12 residues. CDR3 sequence: CAWSPTGNEQYF. The CDR3 DNA is TGTGCCTGGAGCCCGACAGGGAACGAGCAGTACTTC.

This clonotype was picked up many times. This chain uses TRBV7-2 with TRBJ2-1; 7 nucleotides line up with TRBD2. Germline V CDR1 and CDR2: SGHTA, FQGNSA. V was clipped by 1 base and J by 0 bases; unmatched bases: 3. CDR3 size: 16 residues. The CDR3 region is CASSLELAGSYNEQFF. Here the CDR3 DNA reads TGTGCCAGCAGCTTAGAATTAGCGGGCTCCTACAATGAGCAGTTCTTC.

The chain recombines TRBV27 with TRBJ2-2; 11 nucleotides line up with TRBD2. Per germline, CDR1 MNHEY and CDR2 SMNVEV (reference sequence). The CDR3 has 16 residues. The V gene end was trimmed by 2 bases and the J gene end by 6 bases; junction bases not matched to a gene: 5. Written as DNA, the CDR3 is TGTGCCAGCAGTTTAGTCGCGGGACTAGCGGCCGGGGAGCTGTTTTTT. Amino acid sequence: CASSLVAGLAAGELFF.

This clonotype was seen a handful of times. V usage is TRBV12-3 or TRBV12-4 and J usage is TRBJ1-2; a possible D gene is TRBD1 (5 bases). The germline V and J ends were trimmed by 7 bases and 4 bases, with 13 bases remaining between them. The CDR3 covers 13 residues. CDR3 in DNA: TGTGCCAGCACCAGGGAGGGTCTCTATGGCTACACCTTC. Its translation is CASTREGLYGYTF.

The chain carries TRBV4-2 and TRBJ2-1; D remains unclear. Germline V gene lookup returns CDR1 LGHNA and CDR2 YNFKEQ. This CDR3 has 13 residues. Trimming cost V 0 bases and J 7 bases, with 7 bases left between them. The CDR3 is CASSQERINEQFF. The CDR3 DNA reads TGTGCCAGCAGCCAAGAAAGAATAAATGAGCAGTTCTTC.

This clonotype was seen more than once but under ten times. The chain carries TRBV7-9 and TRBJ2-7; D is possibly TRBD2 (5 bases). Germline lookup yields CDR1 SEHNR and CDR2 FQNEAQ (reference sequence). Trimming took off 4 bases at V and 4 bases at J, with 14 bases between the two ends. The CDR3 consists of 14 residues. DNA of the CDR3: TGTGCCAGCAGCTCGTATCAGGAGGAGTACGAGCAGTACTTC. This codes for CASSSYQEEYEQYF.

V and J are TRBV23-1 and TRBJ2-7; tentatively, D is TRBD2 (5 bases). The J call may be incorrect, as the DNA end agrees better with TRBJ2-1. TRBV23-1 is known as an ORF, though its function is uncertain. This CDR3 region has 13 residues. The CDR3 protein is CASGRGRIYEQFF. CDR3 bases: TGCGCCAGCGGGAGAGGACGGATCTACGAGCAGTTCTTC.

A few counts support this clonotype. The rearrangement links TRBV20-1 to TRBJ1-5; D is undetermined. V dropped 1 base and J dropped 0 bases, with 10 bases sitting between them. This CDR3 has 15 amino acids. Germline V lookup: CDR1 DFQATT, CDR2 SNEGSKA (reference sequence). CDR3 in amino acids: CSARVVSASNQPQHF. In DNA, the CDR3 is TGCAGTGCTAGAGTTGTATCCGCTAGCAATCAGCCCCAGCATTTT.

The chain employs TRBV20-1 and TRBJ2-1, with D perhaps matching TRBD2 (6 bases). V dropped 7 bases and J dropped 7 bases, with 11 bases sitting between them. Germline V lookup: CDR1 DFQATT, CDR2 SNEGSKA (reference sequence). This CDR3 has 11 residues. CDR3 amino acids: CSVSRGNEQFF. CDR3 in DNA: TGCAGTGTTTCCCGGGGGAATGAGCAGTTCTTC.

J is TRBJ2-1 and V is TRBV4-3; D is perhaps TRBD2 (5 bases). CDR1 LGHNA and CDR2 YSLEER come from the germline V gene. There are 18 residues in the CDR3. V lost 4 bases and J lost 0, with 19 bases in between. The chain's CDR3 is CASSLSPIIGLSYNEQFF. The CDR3 DNA sequence: TGCGCCAGCAGCCTAAGTCCTATAATCGGACTCTCCTACAATGAGCAGTTCTTC.

This clonotype was detected only a few times. V gene TRBV27 combines with J gene TRBJ1-1; 7 bases are a match to TRBD1. V shed 4 bases and J 9 bases; nucleotides not matched to a gene: 8. The germline V gene has CDR1 MNHEY and CDR2 SMNVEV (reference sequence). This CDR3 region has 13 residues. CDR3 in amino acids: CASSSFGQAKAFF. For the CDR3, the DNA is TGTGCCAGCAGTTCCTTCGGACAGGCCAAAGCTTTCTTT.

The chain is built from TRBV5-1 and TRBJ2-7, with D perhaps matching TRBD2 (5 bases). This CDR3 region has 15 residues. Per the germline V gene, CDR1 is SGHRS and CDR2 is YFSETQ. V gave up 0 bases and J gave up 3 bases, with 13 bases separating them. The CDR3 DNA reads TGCGCCAGCAGCTTGGTAATTGCGGGTAGCTACGAGCAGTACTTC. Its protein is CASSLVIAGSYEQYF.

This chain connects TRBV6-5 to TRBJ1-5, with 7 bases identical to TRBD1. Trimming took 2 bases from V and 6 from J; bases not matched to a gene: 4. This CDR3 has 14 residues. Germline V gene sequence: CDR1 MNHEY, CDR2 SVGAGI. CDR3 sequence: CASSYHRGPQPQHF. The CDR3 nucleotides are TGTGCCAGCAGTTACCATAGGGGGCCTCAGCCCCAGCATTTT.